This TCR beta chain is from a study of OX40 agonist ivuxolimab in advanced cancers. TCRdb's table, derived via immunoSEQ multiplex PCR, lists solely in-frame clones and lacks some. Of around 80,000 clones listed, 85% to 90% are singletons. Remarks on this clone: The antigen remains undetermined.

The CDR3 consists of 16 residues. Germline V gene data show CDR1 as SGHDT and CDR2 as YYEEEE. After removal of 0 bases from V and 5 bases from J, the junction contained 6 bases not matched to a gene. Notes on the study in general: Low clonal expansion, among the lowest seen, marked partial responders at 0.1-3.0 mg/kg.

The chain uses TRBV5-6 and TRBJ1-5; TRBD1 matches at 9 bases. The starting material was CD4+ or CD8+ T cells sorted from blood, obtained in a trial of the OX40 agonist ivuxolimab. The receptor comes from an adult with an advanced solid tumor such as melanoma, head and neck, liver or kidney cancer. The CDR3 region is CASSLAPGQGHQPQHF. Here the CDR3 DNA reads TGTGCCAGCAGCTTGGCCCCGGGACAGGGACATCAGCCCCAGCATTTT.